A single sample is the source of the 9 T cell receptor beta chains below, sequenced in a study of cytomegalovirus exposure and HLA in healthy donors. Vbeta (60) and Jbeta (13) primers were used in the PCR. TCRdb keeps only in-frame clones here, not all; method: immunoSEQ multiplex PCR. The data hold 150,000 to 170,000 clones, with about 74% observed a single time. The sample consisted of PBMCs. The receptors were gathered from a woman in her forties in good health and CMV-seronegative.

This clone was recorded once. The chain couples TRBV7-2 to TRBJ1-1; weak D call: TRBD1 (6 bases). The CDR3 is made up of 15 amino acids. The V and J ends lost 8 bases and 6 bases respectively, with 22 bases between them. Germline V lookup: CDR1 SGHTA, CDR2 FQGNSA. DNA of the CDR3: TGTGCCAGCGGCTCCCCACAGGGCGGGTCGGCTGAAGCTTTCTTT. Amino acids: CASGSPQGGSAEAFF.

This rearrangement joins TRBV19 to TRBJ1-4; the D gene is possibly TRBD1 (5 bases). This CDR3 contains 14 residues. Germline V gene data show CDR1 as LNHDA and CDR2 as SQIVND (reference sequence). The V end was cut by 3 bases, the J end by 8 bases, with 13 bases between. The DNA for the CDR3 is TGTGCCAGTAGTATGGGGCAGGCGGCAGAAAAACTGTTTTTT. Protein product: CASSMGQAAEKLFF. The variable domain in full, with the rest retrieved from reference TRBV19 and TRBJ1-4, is DGGITQSPKYLFRKEGQNVTLSCEQNLNHDAMYWYRQDPGQGLRLIYYSQIVNDFQKGDIAEGYSVSREKKESFPLTVTSAQKNPTAFYLCASSMGQAAEKLFFGSGTQLSVL.

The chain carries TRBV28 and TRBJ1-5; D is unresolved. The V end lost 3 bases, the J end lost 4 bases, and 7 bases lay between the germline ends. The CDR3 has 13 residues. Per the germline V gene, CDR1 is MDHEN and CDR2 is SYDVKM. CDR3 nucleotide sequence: TGTGCCAGCAGTTTCTTCGGGAATCAGCCCCAGCATTTT. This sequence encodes CASSFFGNQPQHF.

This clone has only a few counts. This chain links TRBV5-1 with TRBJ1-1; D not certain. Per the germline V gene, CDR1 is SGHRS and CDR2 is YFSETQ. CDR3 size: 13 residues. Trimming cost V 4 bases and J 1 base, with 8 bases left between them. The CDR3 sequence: CASSVLQNTEAFF. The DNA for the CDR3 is TGCGCCAGCAGCGTACTGCAGAACACTGAAGCTTTCTTT.

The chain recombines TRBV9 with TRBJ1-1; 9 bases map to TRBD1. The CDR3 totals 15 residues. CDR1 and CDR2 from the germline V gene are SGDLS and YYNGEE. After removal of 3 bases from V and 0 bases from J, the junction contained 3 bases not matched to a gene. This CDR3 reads CASSAGQGMNTEAFF. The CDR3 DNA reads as TGTGCCAGCAGCGCCGGACAGGGGATGAACACTGAAGCTTTCTTT.

DNA of the CDR3: TGTGCCAGCAGCAGGGGGTGGTATGGCTACACCTTC. Translated: CASSRGWYGYTF. The V gene is TRBV7-8, the J gene TRBJ1-2, with a weak D call TRBD1 (6 bases). Germline V gene data show CDR1 as SGHVS and CDR2 as FQNEAQ. The CDR3 totals 12 residues. V was trimmed by 5 bases and J by 5 bases, leaving 9 bases between them. Together with reference TRBV7-8 and TRBJ1-2, the CDR3 gives the full variable domain: GAGVSQSPRYKVAKRGQDVALRCDPISGHVSLFWYQQALGQGPEFLTYFQNEAQLDKSGLPSDRFFAERPEGSVSTLKIQRTQQEDSAVYLCASSRGWYGYTFGSGTRLTVV.

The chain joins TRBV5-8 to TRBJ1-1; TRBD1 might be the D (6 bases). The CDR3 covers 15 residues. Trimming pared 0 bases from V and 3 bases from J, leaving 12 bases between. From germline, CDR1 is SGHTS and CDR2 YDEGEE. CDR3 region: CASSLGAGVDTEAFF. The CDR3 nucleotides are TGTGCCAGCAGCTTGGGGGCAGGGGTGGACACTGAAGCTTTCTTT.

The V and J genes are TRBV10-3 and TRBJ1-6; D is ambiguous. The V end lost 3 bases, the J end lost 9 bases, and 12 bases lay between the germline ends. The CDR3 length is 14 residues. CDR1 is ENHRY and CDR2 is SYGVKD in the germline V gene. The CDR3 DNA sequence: TGTGCCATCAGTGATTCAGGCCGGTCTTCACCCCTCCACTTT. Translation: CAISDSGRSSPLHF.

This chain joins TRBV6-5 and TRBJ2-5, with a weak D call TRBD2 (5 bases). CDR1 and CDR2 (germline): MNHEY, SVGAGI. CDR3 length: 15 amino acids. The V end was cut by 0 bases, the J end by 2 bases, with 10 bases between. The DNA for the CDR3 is TGTGCCAGCAGTTACTCGCAGCGGAGGCAAGAGACCCAGTACTTC. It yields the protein CASSYSQRRQETQYF.